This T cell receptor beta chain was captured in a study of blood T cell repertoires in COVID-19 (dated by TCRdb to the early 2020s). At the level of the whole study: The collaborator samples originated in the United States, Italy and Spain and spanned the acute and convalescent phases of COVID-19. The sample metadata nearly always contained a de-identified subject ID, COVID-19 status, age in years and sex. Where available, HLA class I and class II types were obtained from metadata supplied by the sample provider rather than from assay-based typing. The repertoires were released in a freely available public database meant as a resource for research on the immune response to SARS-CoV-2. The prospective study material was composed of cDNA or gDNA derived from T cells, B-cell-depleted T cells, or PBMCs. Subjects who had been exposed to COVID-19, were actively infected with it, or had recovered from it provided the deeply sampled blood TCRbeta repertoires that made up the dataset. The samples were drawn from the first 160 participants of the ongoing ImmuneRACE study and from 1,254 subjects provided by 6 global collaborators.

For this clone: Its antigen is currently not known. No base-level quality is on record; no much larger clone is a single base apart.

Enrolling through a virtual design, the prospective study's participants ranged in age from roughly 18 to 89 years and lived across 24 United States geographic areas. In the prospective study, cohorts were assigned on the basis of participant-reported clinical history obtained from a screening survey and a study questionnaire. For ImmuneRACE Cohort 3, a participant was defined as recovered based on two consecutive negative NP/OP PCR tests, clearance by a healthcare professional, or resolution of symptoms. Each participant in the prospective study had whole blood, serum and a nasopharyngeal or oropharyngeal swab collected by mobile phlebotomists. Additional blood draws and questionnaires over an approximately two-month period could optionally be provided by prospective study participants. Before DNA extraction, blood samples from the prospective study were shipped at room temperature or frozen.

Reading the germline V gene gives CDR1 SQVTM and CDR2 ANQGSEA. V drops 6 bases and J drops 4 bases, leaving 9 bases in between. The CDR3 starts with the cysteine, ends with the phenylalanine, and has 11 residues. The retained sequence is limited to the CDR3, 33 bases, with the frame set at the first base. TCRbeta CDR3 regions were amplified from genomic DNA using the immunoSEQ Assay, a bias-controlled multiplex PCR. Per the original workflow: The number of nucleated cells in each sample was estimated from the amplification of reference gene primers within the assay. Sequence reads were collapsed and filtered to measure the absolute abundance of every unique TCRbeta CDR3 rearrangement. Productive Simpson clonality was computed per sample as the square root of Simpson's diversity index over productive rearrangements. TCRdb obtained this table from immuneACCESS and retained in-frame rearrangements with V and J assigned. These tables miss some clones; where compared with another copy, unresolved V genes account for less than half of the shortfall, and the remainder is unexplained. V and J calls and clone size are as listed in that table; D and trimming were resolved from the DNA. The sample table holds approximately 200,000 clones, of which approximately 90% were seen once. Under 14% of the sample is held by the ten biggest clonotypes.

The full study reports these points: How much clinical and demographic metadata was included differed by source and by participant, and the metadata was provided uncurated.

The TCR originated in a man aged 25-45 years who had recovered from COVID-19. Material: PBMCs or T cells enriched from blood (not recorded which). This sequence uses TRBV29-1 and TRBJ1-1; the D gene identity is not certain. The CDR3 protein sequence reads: CSVVGVTEAFF. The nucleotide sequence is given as TGCAGCGTGGTCGGGGTCACTGAAGCTTTCTTT.